The 24 T cell receptor beta chains in this list originate from one sample, sequenced in a study of blood T cell repertoires in COVID-19 (dated by TCRdb to the early 2020s). The library was prepared using the immunoSEQ multiplex PCR assay. TCRdb retrieved this table from immuneACCESS and kept in-frame rearrangements only. Not all clones are present; in checked studies, unresolved V genes account for under half, and no reason is known for the remainder. The sample table holds 51,000 or so clones, of which around 90% were seen once. The ten largest make up roughly 13% of the sample. The sample comprised peripheral blood. These receptors all stem from an older man with acute or convalescent COVID-19.

The chain recombines TRBV30 with TRBJ2-7; D perhaps matches TRBD2 (5 bases). This CDR3 comprises 14 residues. Germline CDR1 reads GTSNPN; CDR2 reads SVGIG (reference sequence). V was shortened by 0 bases and J by 0 bases, with 9 bases between the two germline ends. The CDR3 bases are TGTGCCTGGAGTGTAACGGCGGGCTCCTACGAGCAGTACTTC. It yields the protein CAWSVTAGSYEQYF.

The gene calls are TRBV6-1 and TRBJ2-2, with 11 bases that match TRBD2. The V segment lost 3 bases and the J segment 3 bases; nucleotides outside the gene matches: 3. The CDR3 is 16 amino acids. Germline V gene lookup returns CDR1 MNHNS and CDR2 SASEGT. CDR3 coding DNA: TGTGCCAGCAGTGATCAACTAGCGGGGGACACCGGGGAGCTGTTTTTT. Translated, it gives CASSDQLAGDTGELFF.

The CDR3 loop is CASSLRQGAYGYTF. The CDR3 region has the DNA TGTGCCAGTAGTCTTAGACAGGGGGCCTATGGCTACACCTTC. This chain links TRBV19 with TRBJ1-2, with 10 bases lining up with TRBD1. Trimming removed 5 bases from V and 4 bases from J; junction bases left unmatched: 4. CDR1 and CDR2 (germline): LNHDA, SQIVND (reference sequence). The CDR3 totals 14 residues. Supplemented by reference TRBV19 and TRBJ1-2, the full variable domain reads DGGITQSPKYLFRKEGQNVTLSCEQNLNHDAMYWYRQDPGQGLRLIYYSQIVNDFQKGDIAEGYSVSREKKESFPLTVTSAQKNPTAFYLCASSLRQGAYGYTFGSGTRLTVV.

The chain has TRBV9 and TRBJ2-3, with 10 positions matching TRBD2. This CDR3 is 17 amino acids long. V shed 1 base, J shed 4 bases, and the junction held 9 bases outside the gene matches. Germline CDR1 is SGDLS and CDR2 is YYNGEE. CDR3 coding DNA: TGTGCCAGCAGCGTAAGCGGGGGGGCTGTTTTCGCAGATACGCAGTATTTT. Translation: CASSVSGGAVFADTQYF.

V gene TRBV4-1 combines with J gene TRBJ1-4; possibly TRBD1 for D (5 bases). Trimming shortened V by 3 bases and J by 5 bases, and 10 bases separated the two germline ends. Germline values: CDR1 MGHRA, CDR2 YSYEKL. The CDR3 consists of 14 residues. CDR3 region: CASSHGRENEKLFF. DNA for the CDR3: TGCGCCAGCAGCCATGGCAGGGAAAATGAAAAACTGTTTTTT.

CDR3 loop: CSVEPWAGEQYF. The CDR3 DNA reads as TGCAGCGTTGAGCCCTGGGCGGGCGAGCAGTACTTC. The chain joins TRBV29-1 to TRBJ2-7, with D perhaps matching TRBD2 (5 bases). CDR1 is SQVTM and CDR2 is ANQGSEA in the germline V gene. The CDR3 loop spans 12 amino acids. Deletions cut 3 bases from V and 6 bases from J, with 12 bases between.

The chain combines TRBV7-2 with TRBJ1-1; no clear D gene. This CDR3 contains 13 residues. Trimming pared 5 bases from V and 1 base from J, leaving 8 bases between. The V gene's germline CDR1 is SGHTA and CDR2 FQGNSA. The CDR3 loop reads CASSIGPNTEAFF. In DNA, the CDR3 is TGTGCCAGCAGCATTGGCCCGAACACTGAAGCTTTCTTT. The full variable domain, completed using reference TRBV7-2 and TRBJ1-1, is GAGVSQSPSNKVTEKGKDVELRCDPISGHTALYWYRQSLGQGLEFLIYFQGNSAPDKSGLPSDRFSAERTGGSVSTLTIQRTQQEDSAVYLCASSIGPNTEAFFGQGTRLTVV.

This clone was seen a single time. The chain is built from TRBV6-5 and TRBJ1-2; unclear D gene. With 4 bases removed from V and 4 bases from J, the gap between germline ends came to 10 bases. The CDR3 loop spans 13 amino acids. The germline V gene encodes CDR1 MNHEY and CDR2 SVGAGI. CDR3 in amino acids: CASSSGPLYGYTF. CDR3 nucleotide sequence: TGTGCCAGCAGTTCTGGGCCGCTCTATGGCTACACCTTC.

The J gene is TRBJ1-4, the V gene TRBV29-1; 8 positions agree with TRBD1. The CDR3 sequence is 14 residues long. The ends lost 3 bases at V and 8 bases at J; junction bases unmatched: 8. Germline V lookup: CDR1 SQVTM, CDR2 ANQGSEA. The CDR3, as DNA: TGCAGCGTTGAGGCGCCAGGGGGCAAGGAAAAACTGTTTTTT. Translation: CSVEAPGGKEKLFF. The entire variable domain, with the rest obtained from reference TRBV29-1 and TRBJ1-4, is as follows: SAVISQKPSRDICQRGTSLTIQCQVDSQVTMMFWYRQQPGQSLTLIATANQGSEATYESGFVIDKFPISRPNLTFSTLTVSNMSPEDSSIYLCSVEAPGGKEKLFFGSGTQLSVL.

The J gene is TRBJ1-3, the V gene TRBV30; D is unresolved. This CDR3 has 14 residues. Trimming removed 4 bases from V and 0 bases from J, with 10 bases in between. CDR1 and CDR2 from the germline V gene are GTSNPN and SVGIG (reference sequence). DNA of the CDR3: TGTGCCTGGACCGTGGGCTTCTCTGGAAACACCATATATTTT. It codes for CAWTVGFSGNTIYF. The full variable domain, with the rest looked up from reference TRBV30 and TRBJ1-3, is SQTIHQWPATLVQPVGSPLSLECTVEGTSNPNLYWYRQAAGRGLQLLFYSVGIGQISSEVPQNLSASRPQDRQFILSSKKLLLSDSGFYLCAWTVGFSGNTIYFGEGSWLTVV.

This chain connects TRBV6-1 to TRBJ1-6; a possible D gene is TRBD1 (6 bases). Trimming took off 3 bases at V and 0 bases at J, with 18 bases between the two ends. CDR1 MNHNS and CDR2 SASEGT come from the germline V gene. This CDR3 comprises 19 residues. The CDR3 DNA follows: TGTGCCAGCAGTGATCCCCGTGCGGGGGCGAGCTCCTATAATTCACCCCTCCACTTT. Its translation: CASSDPRAGASSYNSPLHF.

The V and J genes are TRBV3-1 (or the pseudogene TRBV3-2) and TRBJ2-1; weak D call: TRBD2 (6 bases). This CDR3 is built from 14 residues. Trimming pared 0 bases from V and 9 bases from J, leaving 12 bases between. Germline-derived CDR1 and CDR2 are LGHDT and YNNKEL (reference sequence). The DNA of the CDR3 is TGTGCCAGCAGCCAAGACCCCACTAGCCTTGAGCAGTTCTTC. It encodes CASSQDPTSLEQFF.

The chain uses TRBV5-1 and TRBJ2-7, with 7 bases fitting TRBD2. The CDR3 has 14 residues. V dropped 2 bases and J dropped 2; count of bases not matched to a gene: 4. Looked up from germline, CDR1 is SGHRS and CDR2 is YFSETQ. CDR3: CASSFTGTTYEQYF. CDR3 bases: TGCGCCAGCAGCTTCACGGGGACTACCTACGAGCAGTACTTC.

This chain joins TRBV27 and TRBJ1-4; D not resolved. The V gene's germline CDR1 is MNHEY and CDR2 SMNVEV (reference sequence). Trimming took off 1 base at V and 6 bases at J, with 9 bases between the two ends. The CDR3 contains 14 residues. This chain's CDR3 is CASSLWPNDEKLFF. The CDR3 DNA reads TGTGCCAGCAGTTTATGGCCCAACGATGAAAAACTGTTTTTT. Variable domain in full (rest from reference TRBV27 and TRBJ1-4): EAQVTQNPRYLITVTGKKLTVTCSQNMNHEYMSWYRQDPGLGLRQIYYSMNVEVTDKGDVPEGYKVSRKEKRNFPLILESPSPNQTSLYFCASSLWPNDEKLFFGSGTQLSVL.

CDR3: CASSRTGVDNQPQHF. The DNA of the CDR3 is TGTGCCAGCAGCCGGACAGGGGTGGACAATCAGCCCCAGCATTTT. The genes are TRBV6-2 or TRBV6-3 and TRBJ1-5; 9 positions match TRBD1. CDR1 is MNHEY and CDR2 is SVGEGT in the germline V gene. V trimming: 6 bases; J trimming: 3 bases; junction bases outside the gene matches: 6. CDR3 length: 15 amino acids.

The rearrangement joins TRBV16 to TRBJ2-6; 10 bases are a match to TRBD1. Germline lookup yields CDR1 KGHSY and CDR2 FQNENV. Trimming removed 8 bases from V and 0 bases from J; junction bases left unmatched: 7. The CDR3 extends over 17 amino acids. This chain's CDR3 is CASHSTGGLSGANVLTF. In nucleotides, the CDR3 is TGTGCCAGCCATTCGACAGGGGGCCTCTCTGGGGCCAACGTCCTGACTTTC.

This chain joins TRBV11-2 and TRBJ2-4; D is ambiguous. V was shortened by 8 bases and J by 0 bases, with 11 bases between the two germline ends. The CDR3 extends over 14 amino acids. Germline V gene lookup returns CDR1 SGHAT and CDR2 FQNNGV. The CDR3 region is CASSVALAKNIQYF. CDR3 DNA sequence: TGTGCCAGCTCAGTGGCCTTAGCCAAAAACATTCAGTACTTC.

There are a few counts of this clone. The chain is built from TRBV21-1 and TRBJ1-5. TRBV21-1 is a recognized pseudogene. The CDR3 is 19 residues long. The CDR3 is CASTHGRGGEIYSNQPQHF. CDR3 DNA sequence: TGTGCCAGCACCCACGGCCGGGGGGGGGAGATTTATAGCAATCAGCCCCAGCATTTT.

This clone was detected only once. As DNA, the CDR3 is TGTGCCATCAGCCTCGAGCGGGGGGGCATGGATACGCAGTATTTT. Translation: CAISLERGGMDTQYF. The J gene is TRBJ2-3, the V gene TRBV10-3, with 10 nucleotides matching TRBD2. Germline CDR1 is ENHRY and CDR2 is SYGVKD. The CDR3 totals 15 residues. Losses at the gene ends were 6 bases for V and 6 bases for J; bases not matched to a gene: 9.

J is TRBJ1-2 and V is TRBV10-3, with 8 bases aligning to TRBD1. The CDR3 covers 13 residues. The germline CDR1 and CDR2 sequences are ENHRY and SYGVKD. J was trimmed by 5 bases and V by 9 bases; bases with no gene match: 8. In DNA, the CDR3 is TGTGCCATAGGACAGGGACTCGGGTATGGCTACACCTTC. The encoded protein is CAIGQGLGYGYTF.

J is TRBJ1-1 and V is TRBV5-1, with TRBD1 matching over 8 bases. This CDR3 spans 14 amino acids. The germline gives CDR1 SGHRS, CDR2 YFSETQ. V shed 3 bases, J shed 4 bases, and the junction held 5 bases outside the gene matches. In nucleotides, the CDR3 is TGCGCCAGCAGCTCCGGACAGGGTACCACTGAAGCTTTCTTT. Its protein product is CASSSGQGTTEAFF.

V usage is TRBV11-3 and J usage is TRBJ2-2; a weak D match, TRBD1 (5 bases). The CDR3 is 15 amino acids. Trimming left V 7 bases short and J 6 bases short, with 18 bases between. Germline CDR1 is SGHNT and CDR2 is YENEEA. Here the CDR3 reads CASKGPRSSPGELFF. The CDR3 DNA reads TGTGCCAGCAAGGGGCCCCGGTCGAGCCCCGGGGAGCTGTTTTTT.

The chain is built from TRBV30 and TRBJ2-1; tentative D call: TRBD1 (6 bases). This CDR3 is 11 amino acids long. V dropped 3 bases and J dropped 10 bases, with 10 bases sitting between them. Germline assignment: CDR1 GTSNPN and CDR2 SVGIG (reference sequence). The CDR3 DNA reads TGTGCCTGGAGCGGACAGTCAGAGCAGTTCTTC. Translated: CAWSGQSEQFF.

The CDR3 sequence: CASSPQGTLYFLAKNIQYF. The CDR3 nucleotides read TGCGCCAGCAGTCCTCAGGGTACTTTGTATTTTTTAGCCAAAAACATTCAGTACTTC. The gene calls are TRBV23-1 and TRBJ2-4; D is possibly TRBD1 (5 bases). TRBV23-1 is an open reading frame, and its role is uncertain. CDR3 size: 19 residues. V was shortened by 4 bases and J by 0 bases, with 22 bases between the two germline ends.